This record looks at one TCR beta chain sequence and its context. Its antigen is currently unknown. The T cells that were sequenced for TCR beta were CD8+ and CD4+ cells from blood. The authors negatively isolated CD8+ and CD4+ T cells and FACS-enriched TEMRA cells. The data belong to a study of CD8 T cells in Susac syndrome. Study-level findings and limits: Clonal expansion of Susac CD8+ cells peaked in TEMRA cells, and it also peaked in active patients.

Per the germline V gene, CDR1 is SGDLS and CDR2 is YYNGEE. The CDR3 totals 15 residues. Between the trimmed V and J ends, which lost 4 bases and 5 bases, there was a span of 16 bases. When the RNA was reverse transcribed, random hexamers were used with an input of roughly 0.5 to 1 ug. Amplification of the TCR beta CDR3 was carried out by immunoSEQ multiplex PCR, which spanned a total of 54 Vbeta and 13 Jbeta segments. Using its own MiXCR run on the immunoSEQ multiplex PCR reads, TCRdb lists one record per CDR3 protein. The table lists roughly 150,000 distinct CDR3 sequences, 95% of them singletons. This receptor was identified in a human donor with Susac syndrome. The gene calls are TRBV9 and TRBJ1-5, with D possibly matching TRBD1 (5 bases). Specimen: CD8+ T cells from PBMCs. The DNA of the CDR3 is TGTGCCAGCAGCTCAGACAGCCGGGGGGATCAGCCCCAGCATTTT. Its protein is CASSSDSRGDQPQHF.